A selection of T cell receptor beta chains follows, all from one sample in a study of radiotherapy plus CTLA-4 blockade in lung cancer. TCRdb keeps only in-frame clones here, not all; method: immunoSEQ multiplex PCR. The sample contains roughly 62,000 clones, 60% to 80% of which appear only once. Sequenced material: peripheral blood, taken from a patient treated with radiotherapy plus ipilimumab. Receptor source: a human donor with non-small cell lung cancer who had a complete response to radiotherapy plus ipilimumab. Both conserved end residues are part of each CDR3. The order of the fields is V gene, D gene, clone size, J gene, CDR3 DNA, CDR3 protein. A D gene is named only where the DNA matches it firmly. Clone size is stated in some rows and not others, as once, few, many or a class when expanded.

>TRBV28|TRBD1|-|TRBJ2-7
TGTGCCAGCCAGGGGACAGAAAATTACGAGCAGTACTTC
CASQGTENYEQYF
>TRBV10-1|-|-|TRBJ2-3
TGCGCCAGCAGTTCGTCGGGAGGCACAGATACGCAGTATTTT
CASSSSGGTDTQYF
>TRBV19|-|-|TRBJ1-2
TGTGCCAGTAGTATAGGTTTTCGGGGACTTCTCCGCTACACCTTC
CASSIGFRGLLRYTF
>TRBV5-1|-|-|TRBJ1-4
TGCGCCAGCAGCTTGGAGCCAACTAATGAAAAACTGTTTTTT
CASSLEPTNEKLFF
>TRBV7-8|-|-|TRBJ1-5
TGTGCCAGCAGCTCGGGAGGACATCAGCCCCAGCATTTT
CASSSGGHQPQHF
>TRBV7-3|-|-|TRBJ2-1
TGTGCCAGCAGCTTAACGGCCCGTGAGCAGTTCTTC
CASSLTAREQFF
>TRBV5-5|-|-|TRBJ2-7
TGTGCCAGCAGCCGGGGAGGTTCCTACGAGCAGTACTTC
CASSRGGSYEQYF
>TRBV14|-|-|TRBJ2-5
TGTGCCAGCAGCACCCCGGGTTGGAGGGTTAAGGAGACCCAGTACTTC
CASSTPGWRVKETQYF
>TRBV2|-|-|TRBJ2-1
TGTGCCAGCAGGATGACAGGCCCGGGTGAGCAGTTCTTC
CASRMTGPGEQFF
>TRBV5-5|-|-|TRBJ2-7
TGTGCCAGCAGCCTACAGGATACCTACGAGCAGTACTTC
CASSLQDTYEQYF
>TRBV11-3|TRBD2|few|TRBJ2-3
TGTGCCAGCAGCTCCAGGGGGACTAGCGGGGGGACAGATACGCAGTATTTT
CASSSRGTSGGTDTQYF
>TRBV5-1|TRBD1|-|TRBJ1-1
TGCGCCAGCAGCTCTGGTTCAGGGGGACTGAACACTGAAGCTTTCTTT
CASSSGSGGLNTEAFF
>TRBV28|-|-|TRBJ2-5
TGTGCCAGCAGTTTGAGTTGGGGCGGAGAGACCCAGTACTTC
CASSLSWGGETQYF
>TRBV11-2|TRBD2|-|TRBJ2-3
TGTGCCAGCAGCTTGGGCGGTCGGACTAGCGGGGGAGATACGCAGTATTTT
CASSLGGRTSGGDTQYF
>TRBV21-1|-|-|TRBJ2-7
TGTGCCAGCAGCGCCGATACTAGCGGGGGACCCTACGAGCAGTACTTC
CASSADTSGGPYEQYF
>TRBV27|-|-|TRBJ2-7
TGTGCCAGCAGTTTAGAGGAAACTTCCTCCTACGAGCAGTACTTC
CASSLEETSSYEQYF
>TRBV5-6|-|medium-sized|TRBJ2-7
TGTGCCAGCAGCTTACACAGGGCATCCTACGAGCAGTACTTC
CASSLHRASYEQYF
>TRBV19|-|-|TRBJ1-1
TGTGCCAGTAGCGTCGAAGGGGGGGGTGGAAATGAAGCTTTCTTT
CASSVEGGGGNEAFF
>TRBV18|-|-|TRBJ1-2
TGTGCCAGCTCACCAGGAGCAGGGAATTATGGCTACACCTTC
CASSPGAGNYGYTF
>TRBV7-8|-|-|TRBJ1-1
TGTGCCAGCAGCCCAGCGAAAGGCGGTAGGGGCACTGAAGCTTTCTTT
CASSPAKGGRGTEAFF
>TRBV29-1|TRBD1|-|TRBJ2-1
TGCAGCGGTGACAGGGGGGTCTCCTACAATGAGCAGTTCTTC
CSGDRGVSYNEQFF
>TRBV4-1|TRBD1|-|TRBJ2-5
TGCGCCAGCAGCCAAGATCAAGGGGGCCTTGGAAAGACCCAGTACTTC
CASSQDQGGLGKTQYF
>TRBV19|-|-|TRBJ1-5
TGTGCCAGTAGTATACGGTCCCTTAGCAATCAGCCCCAGCATTTT
CASSIRSLSNQPQHF
>TRBV10-3|TRBD2|-|TRBJ2-3
TGTGCCATCAGTGGAACTAGCGGGGGGGATACGCAGTATTTT
CAISGTSGGDTQYF
>TRBV7-9|-|few|TRBJ1-3
TGTGCCAGCACCCGAAGGGAGTTATCTGGAAACACCATATATTTT
CASTRRELSGNTIYF
>TRBV25-1|TRBD2|-|TRBJ2-5
TGTGCCAGCAGTGAATTTGTAGCGGGGGATGAGGAGACCCAGTACTTC
CASSEFVAGDEETQYF
>TRBV28|-|-|TRBJ1-4
TGTGCCAGCAGTATCCCCGGGGGTGGGGGGAGTGAAAAACTGTTTTTT
CASSIPGGGGSEKLFF
>TRBV30|TRBD2|-|TRBJ2-3
TGTGCCTGGAGTGGACGGGGGGGTCGAACAGATACGCAGTATTTT
CAWSGRGGRTDTQYF
>TRBV19|TRBD1|-|TRBJ2-4
TGTGCCAGTAGTTGGGACAGGGCTTTAGAAGCCAAAAACATTCAGTACTTC
CASSWDRALEAKNIQYF
>TRBV7-2|TRBD2|-|TRBJ2-7
TGTGCCAGCAGCTCCCTAGCGGGAGTCGAGCAGTACTTC
CASSSLAGVEQYF
>TRBV7-2|TRBD1|once|TRBJ1-2
TGTGCCAGCAGCCCGGGACAGGGGAACTATGGCTACACCTTC
CASSPGQGNYGYTF
>TRBV6-5|-|-|TRBJ2-2
TGTGCCAGCAGTTACTCCCGCCAGGGTGCCGGGGAGCTGTTTTTT
CASSYSRQGAGELFF
>TRBV2|-|-|TRBJ2-7
TGTGCCAGCAGTGATCGGGGCTCCTACGAGCAGTACTTC
CASSDRGSYEQYF
>TRBV5-1|TRBD1|-|TRBJ2-3
TGCGCCAGCAGCCCTAAGACAGGGACAGATACGCAGTATTTT
CASSPKTGTDTQYF
>TRBV2|TRBD2|once|TRBJ2-2
TGTGCCAGCAGTTTTGTAGCGGGGGGCACCGGGGAGCTGTTTTTT
CASSFVAGGTGELFF
>TRBV6-5|TRBD2|-|TRBJ2-5
TGTGCCAGCAGTCCTGGGACTAGCGGGAGCGAGACCCAGTACTTC
CASSPGTSGSETQYF
>TRBV11-3|-|-|TRBJ2-5
TGTGCCAGCAGCGTAAAAGAGACCCAGTACTTC
CASSVKETQYF
>TRBV15|-|-|TRBJ1-1
TGTGCCACCAGCAGCGGGGGGAGGGGTCCCACTGAAGCTTTCTTT
CATSSGGRGPTEAFF
>TRBV5-1|TRBD1|-|TRBJ1-2
TGCGCCAGCAGCATACTCGACAGGGGTGGCTACACCTTC
CASSILDRGGYTF
>TRBV5-4|TRBD1|few|TRBJ1-2
TGTGCCAGCAGCTTTTCCGAGGGGGCTGATGGCTACACCTTC
CASSFSEGADGYTF
>TRBV30|TRBD1|once|TRBJ1-6
TGTGCCTGGAGTGCCCGACAGGGGCGAACATACAATTCACCCCTCCACTTT
CAWSARQGRTYNSPLHF
>TRBV5-1|-|-|TRBJ1-1
TGCGCCAGCAGCCCTGTGGACAGTAGGGCTGAAGCTTTCTTT
CASSPVDSRAEAFF
>TRBV15|TRBD2|-|TRBJ2-2
TGTGCCACCAGCAGAGATGGGGGGGGGAACACCGGGGAGCTGTTTTTT
CATSRDGGGNTGELFF
>TRBV14|-|-|TRBJ1-2
TGTGCCAGCAGCCAAGTTGCGGGGCGCCCGAATAACTATGGCTACACCTTC
CASSQVAGRPNNYGYTF
>TRBV15|TRBD1|-|TRBJ2-1
TGTGCCACCAGCACCCAAAGGACAGGGATGTTGATCGAGCAGTTCTTC
CATSTQRTGMLIEQFF
>TRBV2|TRBD2|-|TRBJ2-5
TGTGCCAGCGCGCAGTGGACTAGCGGGGGGGCCAGGGAGACCCAGTACTTC
CASAQWTSGGARETQYF
>TRBV7-9|TRBD1|-|TRBJ1-2
TGTGCCAGCAGCTTAAACAGGGGAAACTATGGCTACACCTTC
CASSLNRGNYGYTF
>TRBV10-1|-|-|TRBJ1-2
TGCGCCAGCAGTGGGAGGGGTAAGAGCTATGGCTACACCTTC
CASSGRGKSYGYTF
>TRBV18|TRBD1|-|TRBJ1-3
TGTGCCAGCTCACCGGGACAGGGAAGTAGAAACACCATATATTTT
CASSPGQGSRNTIYF
>TRBV30|-|once|TRBJ1-3
TGTGCCTGGGGGCCCCTCTCTGGAAACACCATATATTTT
CAWGPLSGNTIYF
>TRBV30|-|-|TRBJ2-2
TGTGCCTGGAGTGTAATCGAGCGGGACACCGGGGAGCTGTTTTTT
CAWSVIERDTGELFF
>TRBV19|-|-|TRBJ1-3
TGTGCCAGTATCACCGCCGCCTGGGGCTTTGGAAACACCATATATTTT
CASITAAWGFGNTIYF
>TRBV6-6|TRBD2|-|TRBJ2-7
TGTGCCAGCAGTTACTCCGGGGGGAGCTCCTACGAGCAGTACTTC
CASSYSGGSSYEQYF
>TRBV9|TRBD2|-|TRBJ2-1
TGTGCCAGCAGTGCGGGACTAGGGTTGAATGAGCAGTTCTTC
CASSAGLGLNEQFF
>TRBV6-5|TRBD2|-|TRBJ2-2
TGTGCCAGCAAGGGCGGGAGTGGTACCGGGGAGCTGTTTTTT
CASKGGSGTGELFF
>TRBV28|TRBD2|-|TRBJ2-3
TGTGCCAGCAGTAAGGGGACTAGCGGGGGGGGAGATACGCAGTATTTT
CASSKGTSGGGDTQYF
>TRBV28|-|once|TRBJ1-1
TGTGCCAGCAGTTTAGCGGGTATCGGGAATACTGAAGCTTTCTTT
CASSLAGIGNTEAFF
>TRBV6-5|TRBD1|-|TRBJ1-1
TGTGCCAGCAGTGAAACACAGGGGAAGGCTTTCTTT
CASSETQGKAFF
>TRBV4-3|-|-|TRBJ2-7
TGCGCCAGCAGCCAAGATTATCTCCGGCGGACTGGACGGTACGAGCAGTACTTC
CASSQDYLRRTGRYEQYF